This T cell receptor (beta chain) was sequenced for a study of cytomegalovirus exposure and HLA in healthy donors. Trimming took 6 bases from V and 8 from J; bases not matched to a gene: 11. This CDR3 is built from 13 residues. CDR1 is SQVTM and CDR2 is ANQGSEA in the germline V gene. Both 60 Vbeta primers and 13 Jbeta primers went into the PCR. Here immunoSEQ multiplex PCR was the method, and the copy in TCRdb shows in-frame clones only, minus some. The data contain roughly 150,000 clones, roughly four fifths of them singletons. The TCR originated in a man over 45 in good health and CMV-seropositive. The sample consisted of PBMCs. The chain combines TRBV29-1 with TRBJ1-2, with 8 bases aligning to TRBD1. The CDR3 DNA sequence: TGCAGCGTCGCCCGGGACAGGTCTGGAGGCTACACCTTC. It codes for CSVARDRSGGYTF.